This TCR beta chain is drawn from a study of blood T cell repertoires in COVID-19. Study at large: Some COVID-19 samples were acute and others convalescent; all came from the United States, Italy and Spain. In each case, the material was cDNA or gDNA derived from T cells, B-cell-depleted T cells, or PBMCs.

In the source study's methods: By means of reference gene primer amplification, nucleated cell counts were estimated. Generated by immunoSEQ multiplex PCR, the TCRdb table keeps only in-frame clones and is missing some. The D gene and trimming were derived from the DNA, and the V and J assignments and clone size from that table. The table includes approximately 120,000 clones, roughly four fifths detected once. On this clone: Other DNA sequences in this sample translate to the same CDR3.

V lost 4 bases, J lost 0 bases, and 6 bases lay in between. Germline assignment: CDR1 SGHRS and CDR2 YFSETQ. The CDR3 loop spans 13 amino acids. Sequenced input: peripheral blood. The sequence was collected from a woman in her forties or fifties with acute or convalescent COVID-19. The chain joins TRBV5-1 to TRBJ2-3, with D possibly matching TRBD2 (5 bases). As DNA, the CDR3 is TGCGCCAGCAGCAGGACTAGCACAGATACGCAGTATTTT. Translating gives CASSRTSTDTQYF. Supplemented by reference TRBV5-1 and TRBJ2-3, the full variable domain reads KAGVTQTPRYLIKTRGQQVTLSCSPISGHRSVSWYQQTPGQGLQFLFEYFSETQRNKGNFPGRFSGRQFSNSRSEMNVSTLELGDSALYLCASSRTSTDTQYFGPGTRLTVL.